Each of the 12 T cell receptor beta chains below was sequenced from the same sample in a study of blood T cells in healthy people across ages. Combining a sample-barcoded 5' primer with a J-beta primer mix, a second PCR ran for about 6 to 11 cycles. TCRdb re-called the 5' RACE reads through MiXCR, storing one row per CDR3 protein. Among 1.4 million to 1.5 million distinct CDR3 sequences listed, 40% to 50% were seen once. Sequenced material: blood. The source of these receptors is a young woman in good health.

As for this clonotype: One junction end disagrees with the germline gene, perhaps due to a read error. The V gene is TRBV5-1, the J gene TRBJ2-1; D possibly corresponds to TRBD1 (6 bases). The CDR3 extends over 15 amino acids. CDR1 and CDR2 from the germline V gene are SGHRS and YFSETQ. The CDR3 DNA reads as TGCACCAGCAGCCCCGGACAGTCCTTGCCCAATGAGCAGTTCTTC. It translates to CTSSPGQSLPNEQFF.

The gene calls are TRBV18 and TRBJ2-4, with 8 bases fitting TRBD1. The J call could be wrong; TRBJ2-7 is a better fit for the DNA end. The germline V gene has CDR1 KGHSH and CDR2 LQKENI. The CDR3 spans 16 residues. CDR3 DNA sequence: TGTGCCAGCTCACCATCGACAGGGGCTCTCTCCTACGAGCAGTACTTC. Encoded protein: CASSPSTGALSYEQYF.

The rearrangement links TRBV4-1 to TRBJ1-5, with TRBD1 matching over 7 bases. Germline V CDR1 and CDR2: MGHRA, YSYEKL. The CDR3 sequence is 18 residues long. After removal of 3 bases from V and 0 bases from J, the junction contained 11 bases not matched to a gene. The CDR3 spells CASSHKARDRDSNQPQHF. As DNA, the CDR3 is TGCGCCAGCAGCCATAAAGCCCGGGACAGAGATAGCAATCAGCCCCAGCATTTT.

This clonotype was seen more than once but under ten times. The chain couples TRBV20-1 to TRBJ1-2, with D possibly matching TRBD1 (6 bases). Germline-derived CDR1 and CDR2 are DFQATT and SNEGSKA (reference sequence). This CDR3 region has 12 residues. Trimming took off 6 bases at V and 7 bases at J, with 15 bases between the two ends. In nucleotides, the CDR3 is TGCAGTGCGTCCGGGGGCCTGGTTGGCTACACCTTC. Protein sequence: CSASGGLVGYTF.

In the case of this clonotype: Sequence at one end of the junction differs from germline and may be a read error. V is TRBV6-6 and J is TRBJ1-5; a possible D gene is TRBD1 (5 bases). The CDR3 totals 14 residues. The germline V gene has CDR1 MNHNY and CDR2 SVGAGI (reference sequence). The CDR3 DNA is TGTGTCAGCAGTTACTCCTGGGGGGGTCAGCCCCAGCATTTT. This codes for CVSSYSWGGQPQHF.

This clonotype occurred a few times. J is TRBJ2-1 and V is TRBV10-2, with TRBD2 matching 13 bases. Germline CDR1 reads WSHSY; CDR2 reads SAAADI. Unmatched junction bases numbered 7, after V lost 5 bases and J lost 15 bases. CDR3 length: 13 amino acids. The CDR3 DNA is TGCGCCAGCAGTAACCCGGGACTAGCGGGGTTGTTCTTC. Translating gives CASSNPGLAGLFF.

The gene calls are TRBV6-5 and TRBJ1-2; 7 nucleotides line up with TRBD1. Germline CDR1 and CDR2: MNHEY and SVGAGI. The CDR3 spans 15 residues. Unmatched junction bases numbered 14, after V lost 7 bases and J lost 6 bases. The CDR3 DNA follows: TGTGCCAGCACCCTAGGCCCCGACAGGGCTCATGGCTACACCTTC. This encodes CASTLGPDRAHGYTF.

Regarding this clonotype: A much larger clonotype is one base distant, so this may be a read error. This chain uses TRBV7-2 with TRBJ2-1; D call uncertain. The DNA matches TRBJ2-7 better at its end, which makes the J call doubtful. The CDR3 sequence is 13 residues long. The germline CDR1 and CDR2 sequences are SGHTA and FQGNSA. DNA for the CDR3: TGTGCCAGCAGCCCCAACTCCTACAATGAGCAGTACTTC. Encoded protein: CASSPNSYNEQYF.

CDR3 loop: CASSEYGDRDSNTGELFF. The DNA for the CDR3 is TGTGCCAGCAGTGAATATGGCGACAGGGACTCGAACACCGGGGAGCTGTTTTTT. V usage is TRBV25-1 and J usage is TRBJ2-2; the D gene is possibly TRBD1 (7 bases). This CDR3 region has 18 residues. V lost 0 bases, J lost 0 bases, and 14 bases lay in between. CDR1 MGHDK and CDR2 SYGVNS come from the germline V gene.

This clonotype was observed a few times. The chain is built from TRBV15 and TRBJ2-1; 10 bases align to TRBD2. The trim removed 0 bases at V and 9 bases at J, leaving 5 bases unmatched. Germline V gene sequence: CDR1 LNHNV, CDR2 YYDKDF (reference sequence). There are 15 residues in the CDR3. The CDR3 reads CATSRELAGSGEQFF. The CDR3 DNA reads as TGTGCCACCAGCAGAGAACTAGCGGGGTCCGGTGAGCAGTTCTTC.

This clonotype was seen a handful of times. This chain uses TRBV12-3 or TRBV12-4 with TRBJ2-3; D remains ambiguous. CDR3 size: 14 residues. Trimming left V 3 bases short and J 2 bases short, with 9 bases between. The DNA for the CDR3 is TGTGCCAGCAGTTTCGAACAGTCCACAGATACGCAGTATTTT. Translation gives CASSFEQSTDTQYF.

This clonotype was seen many times. This chain links TRBV5-1 with TRBJ2-5, with 7 nucleotides matching TRBD2. In germline, CDR1 is SGHRS, CDR2 YFSETQ. This CDR3 is built from 13 residues. Trimming took 5 bases from V and 2 from J; bases not matched to a gene: 3. CDR3: CASRAGVQETQYF. The CDR3 DNA reads TGCGCCAGCAGGGCGGGAGTTCAAGAGACCCAGTACTTC.